This is a list of T cell receptor beta chains from one sample in a study of type 1 and type 2 diabetes patients. TCRdb fed the multiplex PCR reads into MiXCR, producing one record per CDR3 protein. The sample records 250,000 to 300,000 distinct CDR3 sequences, roughly 48% being singletons. Sequenced material: peripheral blood mononuclear cells (PBMCs). The receptors derive from a man younger than 30 with type 2 diabetes. Each CDR3 is given with its conserved first and last residue. The order of the fields is CDR3 length, clone size, J gene, V gene, D gene, CDR3 DNA, CDR3 protein. The D gene is left open where the match is weak. The size of a clone is reported for some rows only, either as once, few or many, or as a class for expanded clones.

length: 14
size: .
J: TRBJ2-2
V: TRBV7-9
D: .
DNA: TGTGCCAGCAGCGACGACAAGAACACCGGGGAGCTGTTTTTT
CDR3: CASSDDKNTGELFF

length: 16
size: few
J: TRBJ2-2
V: TRBV5-1
D: TRBD2
DNA: TGCGCCAGCAGCTTGGGTAGCGGGGCCGGCACCGGGGAGCTGTTTTTT
CDR3: CASSLGSGAGTGELFF

length: 14
size: .
J: TRBJ2-5
V: TRBV6-5
D: .
DNA: TGTGCCAGCAGTTTACGGGGCGGCGGAGAGACCCAGTACTTC
CDR3: CASSLRGGGETQYF

length: 16
size: .
J: TRBJ2-3
V: TRBV4-1
D: TRBD2
DNA: TGCGCCAGCAGCCAAGGCGGGGGGTCAAAGGCAGATACGCAGTATTTT
CDR3: CASSQGGGSKADTQYF

length: 14
size: .
J: TRBJ1-1
V: TRBV27
D: .
DNA: TGTGCCAGCAGTCAGGGAAGAATGAACACTGAAGCTTTCTTT
CDR3: CASSQGRMNTEAFF

length: 14
size: .
J: TRBJ2-5
V: TRBV7-7
D: .
DNA: TGTGCTAGCAGCGCCGCAGGCTTAGGGGAGACCCAGTACTTC
CDR3: CASSAAGLGETQYF

length: 13
size: few
J: TRBJ2-1
V: TRBV20-1
D: .
DNA: TGCAGTGCTAGTTCGTCCCAGAACAATGAGCAGTTCTTC
CDR3: CSASSSQNNEQFF

length: 11
size: .
J: TRBJ2-1
V: TRBV20-1
D: .
DNA: TGCAGTGCTCCAAGGGGGGACGAGCAGTTCTTC
CDR3: CSAPRGDEQFF

length: 14
size: .
J: TRBJ1-4
V: TRBV10-3
D: .
DNA: TGTGCCATCAGTCAATCGAGGCTTGACGAAAAACTGTTTTTT
CDR3: CAISQSRLDEKLFF

length: 15
size: few
J: TRBJ2-2
V: TRBV7-6
D: .
DNA: TGTGCCAGCAGCCACCTCACAGGTGTCACCGGGGAGCTGTTTTTT
CDR3: CASSHLTGVTGELFF

length: 16
size: .
J: TRBJ2-7
V: TRBV11-2
D: TRBD2
DNA: TGTGCCAGTAGTAACCTTCGGACTAGCGGCACCTACGAGCAGTACTTC
CDR3: CASSNLRTSGTYEQYF

length: 14
size: .
J: TRBJ1-1
V: TRBV20-1
D: .
DNA: TGCAGTGCGGAAACAGGGAAATCATATACTGAAGCTTTCTTT
CDR3: CSAETGKSYTEAFF

length: 15
size: .
J: TRBJ1-1
V: TRBV20-1
D: .
DNA: TGCAGTGCTAGAGATTTTCAGGGCCTGGGCACTGTAGCTTTCTTT
CDR3: CSARDFQGLGTVAFF

length: 19
size: few
J: TRBJ2-6
V: TRBV20-1
D: .
DNA: TGCAGTGCTACCACGGATAAGGGCAGGTTTTTATCTGGGGCCAACGTCCTGACTTTC
CDR3: CSATTDKGRFLSGANVLTF

length: 15
size: .
J: TRBJ1-1
V: TRBV6-5
D: .
DNA: TGTGCCAGCAGTGGGCGCGGTGCTGGGTACACTGAAGCTTTCTTT
CDR3: CASSGRGAGYTEAFF

length: 15
size: .
J: TRBJ1-4
V: TRBV5-4
D: TRBD1
DNA: TGTGCCAGCAGCTCGGACAGGGGAACTAATGAAAAACTGTTTTTT
CDR3: CASSSDRGTNEKLFF

length: 15
size: .
J: TRBJ2-5
V: TRBV20-1
D: .
DNA: TGCAGTGCCCCCATCCTTGACAGTACCCAAGAGACCCAGTACTTC
CDR3: CSAPILDSTQETQYF

length: 12
size: .
J: TRBJ1-6
V: TRBV19
D: .
DNA: TGTGCCAGTTCCGGGACTCTGTCACCCCTCCACTTT
CDR3: CASSGTLSPLHF

length: 12
size: .
J: TRBJ2-7
V: TRBV5-1
D: .
DNA: TGCGCCAGCAGTGGGACGTCCTACGAGCAGTACTTC
CDR3: CASSGTSYEQYF

length: 19
size: few
J: TRBJ2-3
V: TRBV15
D: TRBD2
DNA: TGTGCCACCAGCGGCGGCACCCCTAGCGGGAGGGAGTACAGAGATACGCAGTATTTT
CDR3: CATSGGTPSGREYRDTQYF

length: 15
size: .
J: TRBJ2-7
V: TRBV7-3
D: .
DNA: TGTGCCAGCAGCTTAGGCGCAGGGTCATTCGACGAGCAGTACTTC
CDR3: CASSLGAGSFDEQYF

length: 14
size: .
J: TRBJ1-5
V: TRBV12-3/TRBV12-4
D: .
DNA: TGTGCCAGCAGTTTAATGGCAGGCAATCAGCCCCAGCATTTT
CDR3: CASSLMAGNQPQHF